These 15 T cell receptor beta chains originate from one sample sequenced in a study of cytotoxic CD8 clonotypes in ibrutinib-treated CLL. Repertoires were generated with immunoSEQ multiplex PCR, while TCRdb's copy carries only in-frame clones and drops some. This table has roughly 150,000 clones, 76% appearing once. Specimen: PBMCs, collected after 24 months of ibrutinib treatment. All receptors derive from a human donor with chronic lymphocytic leukemia.

This chain joins TRBV19 and TRBJ2-7; 7 positions match TRBD2. Per the germline V gene, CDR1 is LNHDA and CDR2 is SQIVND (reference sequence). CDR3 length: 15 amino acids. V dropped 3 bases and J dropped 4; count of bases not matched to a gene: 9. The CDR3 spells CASSIGLAELYEQYF. Written as DNA, the CDR3 is TGTGCCAGTAGTATTGGGCTAGCGGAGCTTTACGAGCAGTACTTC.

V gene TRBV4-2 combines with J gene TRBJ2-1; 8 positions agree with TRBD2. Germline V gene sequence: CDR1 LGHNA, CDR2 YNFKEQ. There are 14 residues in the CDR3. Unmatched junction bases numbered 5, after V lost 4 bases and J lost 6 bases. The CDR3 DNA follows: TGTGCCAGCAGCCGGCGGGAGGTTCTCAATGAGCAGTTCTTC. The encoded protein is CASSRREVLNEQFF.

The V and J genes are TRBV21-1 and TRBJ1-1; TRBD1 is the table's D call, not checked against the DNA. TRBV21-1 is a pseudogene locus. This CDR3 comprises 16 residues. CDR3 nucleotides: TGTGCCAGCAGCAAAGGTAGACAGGGAGATTCCACTGAAGCTTTCTTT. It codes for CASSKGRQGDSTEAFF.

This rearrangement joins TRBV29-1 to TRBJ2-3; TRBD2 might be the D (6 bases). Germline V gene sequence: CDR1 SQVTM, CDR2 ANQGSEA. Trimming took 7 bases from V and 8 from J, leaving 13 bases between them. CDR3 length: 11 residues. CDR3 sequence: CSGAQGGTQYF. The CDR3 DNA sequence: TGCAGCGGGGCGCAGGGAGGTACGCAGTATTTT.

The V gene is TRBV6-1, the J gene TRBJ2-2; D not resolved. Germline V gene lookup returns CDR1 MNHNS and CDR2 SASEGT. V shed 6 bases and J shed 7 bases, with 9 bases lying between them. The CDR3 contains 12 residues. The CDR3 nucleotides read TGTGCCAGCAGCATAGCAGGCGGGGAGCTGTTTTTT. It is translated as CASSIAGGELFF.

The chain is built from TRBV7-2 and TRBJ1-1, with D perhaps TRBD1 (5 bases). V was cut by 5 bases and J by 1 base, with 14 bases left in between. Germline assignment: CDR1 SGHTA and CDR2 FQGNSA. CDR3 size: 15 residues. CDR3 nucleotide sequence: TGTGCCAGCAGCCCAACAGGTTTTACGAACACTGAAGCTTTCTTT. Translation gives CASSPTGFTNTEAFF.

This chain joins TRBV6-1 and TRBJ1-1; D remains unclear. With 6 bases removed from V and 1 base from J, the gap between germline ends came to 12 bases. There are 14 residues in the CDR3. From germline, CDR1 is MNHNS and CDR2 SASEGT. The CDR3 spells CASRVVQQNTEAFF. CDR3 coding DNA: TGTGCCAGCAGAGTCGTTCAGCAGAACACTGAAGCTTTCTTT.

This clone was seen only once. The CDR3 region is CASSLARGQYNEQFF. In nucleotides, the CDR3 is TGTGCCAGCAGCTTAGCGCGGGGGCAGTACAATGAGCAGTTCTTC. The chain links TRBV7-9 to TRBJ2-1; a weak D match, TRBD2 (7 bases). Trimming took 0 bases from V and 4 from J, leaving 10 bases between them. The CDR3 has 15 amino acids. The germline CDR1 and CDR2 sequences are SEHNR and FQNEAQ (reference sequence).

The chain has TRBV5-1 and TRBJ1-6; tentatively, D is TRBD1 (5 bases). Germline V gene lookup returns CDR1 SGHRS and CDR2 YFSETQ. The germline V and J ends were trimmed by 6 bases and 0 bases, with 13 bases remaining between them. This CDR3 has 16 amino acids. CDR3 nucleotides: TGCGCCAGCACCCTTGGGGGTAGCTCCTATAATTCACCCCTCCACTTT. Translation gives CASTLGGSSYNSPLHF.

This clone was counted a few times. The chain couples TRBV7-2 to TRBJ2-1; 10 nucleotides align to TRBD2. Germline V lookup: CDR1 SGHTA, CDR2 FQGNSA. V lost 5 bases, J lost 2 bases, and 3 bases stayed unmatched. The CDR3 consists of 15 residues. The DNA for the CDR3 is TGTGCCAGCAGCCCAGCGGGAGGGCCCTACAATGAGCAGTTCTTC. Amino acid sequence: CASSPAGGPYNEQFF.

The V gene is TRBV5-6, the J gene TRBJ2-2; 11 nucleotides line up with TRBD1. V lost 4 bases and J lost 4; bases outside the gene matches: 6. The CDR3 extends over 16 amino acids. The V gene's germline CDR1 is SGHDT and CDR2 YYEEEE. The CDR3 region is CASSASGTGGTGELFF. The CDR3 DNA sequence: TGTGCCAGCAGCGCATCCGGGACAGGGGGCACCGGGGAGCTGTTTTTT.

This chain connects TRBV28 to TRBJ2-1, with D possibly matching TRBD2 (6 bases). This CDR3 region has 14 residues. Looked up from germline, CDR1 is MDHEN and CDR2 is SYDVKM. V was trimmed by 6 bases and J by 6 bases, leaving 15 bases between them. The CDR3, as DNA: TGTGCCAGCAGCCCCAGCGGGCGGGGCAATGAGCAGTTCTTC. Amino acid sequence: CASSPSGRGNEQFF.

To note about this clone: At the DNA level, this CDR3 is encoded by other sequences in the same sample as well. The J gene is TRBJ1-5, the V gene TRBV10-3, with unresolved D. Trimming stripped 3 bases from V and 4 bases from J, with 4 bases between. The CDR3 sequence is 12 residues long. CDR1 and CDR2 (germline): ENHRY, SYGVKD. Here the CDR3 DNA reads TGTGCCATCAGTGACAGGAATCAGCCCCAGCATTTT. Translating it yields CAISDRNQPQHF.

The chain couples TRBV6-6 to TRBJ2-5, with D perhaps TRBD1 (6 bases). The V and J ends lost 0 bases and 5 bases respectively, with 16 bases between them. The CDR3 contains 16 residues. Germline lookup yields CDR1 MNHNY and CDR2 SVGAGI (reference sequence). The CDR3 region has the DNA TGTGCCAGCAGTTACTCAGGGACAAACCCGGGGGAGACCCAGTACTTC. This codes for CASSYSGTNPGETQYF.

The chain employs TRBV5-1 and TRBJ2-3, with D possibly matching TRBD1 (6 bases). V was pared by 4 bases and J by 1 base, with 13 bases between. This CDR3 has 15 residues. CDR1 and CDR2 (germline): SGHRS, YFSETQ. CDR3 amino acids: CASSPGTPRTDTQYF. The CDR3 DNA sequence: TGCGCCAGCAGCCCTGGGACACCACGCACAGATACGCAGTATTTT.